One sample yielded the 11 T cell receptor beta chains listed below, sequenced in a study of blood T cell repertoires in COVID-19. Assay: immunoSEQ multiplex PCR; the TCRdb copy retains only in-frame clones and omits some. The data hold 250,000 or so clones, with approximately 80% observed a single time. Specimen: peripheral blood. The source is a man older than 75 with acute or convalescent COVID-19.

The chain carries TRBV27 and TRBJ2-1, with 12 bases aligning to TRBD2. Germline V gene lookup returns CDR1 MNHEY and CDR2 SMNVEV (reference sequence). The CDR3 is made up of 20 amino acids. V dropped 4 bases and J dropped 0; count of bases not matched to a gene: 13. The CDR3 sequence: CASSSSGTSGPSSSYNEQFF. CDR3 nucleotide sequence: TGTGCCAGCAGTTCATCCGGGACTAGCGGGCCTTCTAGCTCCTACAATGAGCAGTTCTTC.

The chain employs TRBV6-1 and TRBJ1-2; the D gene is possibly TRBD1 (6 bases). The CDR3 is 15 amino acids. Trimming stripped 3 bases from V and 1 base from J, with 12 bases between. Germline V gene lookup returns CDR1 MNHNS and CDR2 SASEGT. This CDR3 reads CASSETGPLNYGYTF. In nucleotides, the CDR3 is TGTGCCAGCAGTGAGACAGGTCCCCTTAACTATGGCTACACCTTC.

The chain uses TRBV5-1 and TRBJ1-2; 7 bases map to TRBD1. The V gene end was trimmed by 5 bases and the J gene end by 3 bases; junction bases not matched to a gene: 4. This CDR3 has 13 residues. The germline V gene has CDR1 SGHRS and CDR2 YFSETQ. CDR3 bases: TGCGCCAGCAGTCAGGGACAGCACTATGGCTACACCTTC. Protein product: CASSQGQHYGYTF.

The genes are TRBV6-5 and TRBJ2-7, with TRBD1 matching over 8 bases. This CDR3 region has 13 residues. The junction had 6 bases not matched to a gene; V was cut back by 5 bases and J by 6 bases. Germline assignment: CDR1 MNHEY and CDR2 SVGAGI. The chain's CDR3 is CASSTTGGFEQYF. The DNA of the CDR3 is TGTGCCAGCAGTACCACAGGGGGTTTCGAGCAGTACTTC.

The chain is built from TRBV24-1 and TRBJ1-5, with D possibly TRBD1 on 5 matching bases. Trimming left V 5 bases short and J 0 bases short, with 10 bases between. The germline V gene has CDR1 KGHDR and CDR2 SFDVKD. The CDR3 runs to 15 residues. The DNA for the CDR3 is TGTGCCACCAGTGCGACAGCTAATAGCAATCAGCCCCAGCATTTT. Its translation is CATSATANSNQPQHF.

CDR3 bases: TGCAGTGCTAGTCCCCGGACTAGCTTAGCCTACAATGAGCAGTTCTTC. This gives the protein CSASPRTSLAYNEQFF. This chain connects TRBV20-1 to TRBJ2-1; 8 bases are a match to TRBD2. Germline CDR1 reads DFQATT; CDR2 reads SNEGSKA (reference sequence). The CDR3 runs to 16 residues. Losses at the gene ends were 3 bases for V and 2 bases for J; bases not matched to a gene: 9.

The rearrangement uses TRBV11-2 and TRBJ1-2; D is undetermined. Germline V gene lookup returns CDR1 SGHAT and CDR2 FQNNGV. The CDR3 consists of 12 residues. Trimming removed 0 bases from V and 5 bases from J, with 4 bases in between. The CDR3 DNA sequence: TGTGCCAGCAGCTTAGATCAGTATGGCTACACCTTC. This gives the protein CASSLDQYGYTF. Full variable domain (outside the CDR3, taken from reference TRBV11-2 and TRBJ1-2): EAGVAQSPRYKIIEKRQSVAFWCNPISGHATLYWYQQILGQGPKLLIQFQNNGVVDDSQLPKDRFSAERLKGVDSTLKIQPAKLEDSAVYLCASSLDQYGYTFGSGTRLTVV.

This sequence joins TRBV7-9 and TRBJ2-7; no clear D gene. Germline V gene lookup returns CDR1 SEHNR and CDR2 FQNEAQ (reference sequence). The CDR3 sequence is 12 residues long. Trimming removed 5 bases from V and 4 bases from J, with 9 bases in between. CDR3 in amino acids: CASSPFSYEQYF. The DNA for the CDR3 is TGTGCCAGCAGCCCCTTTAGTTACGAGCAGTACTTC.

The chain is built from TRBV5-1 and TRBJ1-2; the D is unclear. The ends were cut back, 0 bases at V and 4 bases at J, with 10 bases in the middle. Germline-derived CDR1 and CDR2 are SGHRS and YFSETQ. This CDR3 has 14 amino acids. CDR3 sequence: CASSLVAVSYGYTF. The CDR3 coding sequence is TGCGCCAGCAGCTTGGTAGCGGTAAGCTATGGCTACACCTTC.

The chain links TRBV18 to TRBJ1-3, with D hard to call. The V end was cut by 6 bases, the J end by 11 bases, with 23 bases between. The CDR3 has 15 residues. Germline-derived CDR1 and CDR2 are KGHSH and LQKENI. CDR3 coding DNA: TGTGCCAGCTCCCGCGAGGCTGCTGACTTCGGTGCCATATATTTT. This codes for CASSREAADFGAIYF.

The chain couples TRBV21-1 to TRBJ2-2; the table calls TRBD1, which could not be checked here. TRBV21-1 is flagged as a pseudogene. The CDR3 runs to 15 residues. The CDR3 nucleotides read TGTGCCAGCAGCATGGGACAGGTAAACACCGGGGAGCTGTTTTTT. It yields the protein CASSMGQVNTGELFF.